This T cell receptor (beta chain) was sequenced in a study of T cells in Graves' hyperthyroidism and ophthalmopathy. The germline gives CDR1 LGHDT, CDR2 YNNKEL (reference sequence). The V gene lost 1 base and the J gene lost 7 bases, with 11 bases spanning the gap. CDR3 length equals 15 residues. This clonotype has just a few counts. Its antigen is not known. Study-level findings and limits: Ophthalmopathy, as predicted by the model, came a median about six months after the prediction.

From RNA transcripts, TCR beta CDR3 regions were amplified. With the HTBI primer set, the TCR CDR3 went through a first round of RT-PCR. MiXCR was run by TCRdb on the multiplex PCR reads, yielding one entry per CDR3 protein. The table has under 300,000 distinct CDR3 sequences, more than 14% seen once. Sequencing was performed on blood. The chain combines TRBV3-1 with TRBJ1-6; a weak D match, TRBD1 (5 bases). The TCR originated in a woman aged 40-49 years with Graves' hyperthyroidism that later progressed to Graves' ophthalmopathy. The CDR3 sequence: CASSQARGRNSPLHF. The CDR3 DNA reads TGTGCCAGCAGCCAAGCGAGGGGACGCAATTCACCCCTCCACTTT.